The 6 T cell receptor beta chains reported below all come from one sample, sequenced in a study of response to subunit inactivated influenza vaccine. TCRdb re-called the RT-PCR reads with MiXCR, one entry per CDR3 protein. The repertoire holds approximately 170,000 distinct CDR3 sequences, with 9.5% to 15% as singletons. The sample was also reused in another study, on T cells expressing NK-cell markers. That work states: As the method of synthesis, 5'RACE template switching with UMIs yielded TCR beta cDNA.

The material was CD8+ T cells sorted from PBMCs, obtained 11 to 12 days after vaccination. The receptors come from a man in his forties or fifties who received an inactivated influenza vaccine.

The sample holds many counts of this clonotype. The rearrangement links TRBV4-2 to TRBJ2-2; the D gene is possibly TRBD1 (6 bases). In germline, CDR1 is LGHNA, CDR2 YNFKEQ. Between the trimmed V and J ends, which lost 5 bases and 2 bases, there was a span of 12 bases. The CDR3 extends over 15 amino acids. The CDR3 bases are TGTGCCAGCAGCTCCTCGACAGGAAACACCGGGGAGCTGTTTTTT. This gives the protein CASSSSTGNTGELFF.

In DNA form, the CDR3 reads TGTGCCAGCAGGGAGGGACTAGCGGGATCCTACAATGAGCAGTTCTTC. Translated: CASREGLAGSYNEQFF. The chain carries TRBV28 and TRBJ2-1, with 13 bases aligning to TRBD2. The germline V gene has CDR1 MDHEN and CDR2 SYDVKM. The CDR3 contains 16 residues. V dropped 6 bases and J dropped 1; count of bases not matched to a gene: 3.

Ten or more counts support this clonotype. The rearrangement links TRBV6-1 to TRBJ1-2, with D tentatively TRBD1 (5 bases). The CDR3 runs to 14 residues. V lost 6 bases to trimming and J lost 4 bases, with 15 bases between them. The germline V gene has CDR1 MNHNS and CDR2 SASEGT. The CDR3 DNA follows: TGTGCCAGCAGCAATTCGGGGGGGGTCTATGGCTACACCTTC. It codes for CASSNSGGVYGYTF.

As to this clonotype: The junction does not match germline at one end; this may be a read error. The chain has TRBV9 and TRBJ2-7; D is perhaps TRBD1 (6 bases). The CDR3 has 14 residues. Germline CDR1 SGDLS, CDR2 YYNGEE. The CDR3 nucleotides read TGTGCCAGCAGCGTAGATGGGACACCCGTGGAGGTCGACTTC. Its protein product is CASSVDGTPVEVDF.

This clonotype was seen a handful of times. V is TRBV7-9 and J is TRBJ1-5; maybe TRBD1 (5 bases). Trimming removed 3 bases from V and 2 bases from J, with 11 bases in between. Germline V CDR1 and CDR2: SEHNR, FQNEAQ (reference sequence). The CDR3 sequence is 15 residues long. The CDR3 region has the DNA TGTGCCAGCAGCTTCGGGGGGGGTGGCAATCAGCCCCAGCATTTT. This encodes CASSFGGGGNQPQHF. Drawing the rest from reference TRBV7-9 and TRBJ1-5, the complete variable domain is DTGVSQNPRHKITKRGQNVTFRCDPISEHNRLYWYRQTLGQGPEFLTYFQNEAQLEKSRLLSDRFSAERPKGSFSTLEIQRTEQGDSAMYLCASSFGGGGNQPQHFGDGTRLSIL.

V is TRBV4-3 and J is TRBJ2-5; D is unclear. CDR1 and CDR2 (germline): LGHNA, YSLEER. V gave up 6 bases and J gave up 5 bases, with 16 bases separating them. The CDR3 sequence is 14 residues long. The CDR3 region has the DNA TGCGCCAGCAGTTCCGATGGAGACATGGAGACCCAGTACTTC. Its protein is CASSSDGDMETQYF.